This T cell receptor beta chain was observed in a study of memory CD4+ T cells and cytomegalovirus serostatus. In the study overall: Of the healthy Belgian adults, 9 were CMV seropositive and 20 to 30 seronegative. Overall study results and limits: CD4+ memory repertoires contained about two fifths of the roughly 160 reported CMV TCRbeta sequences. The CMV-associated TCR signature appears largely within the CD4+ memory repertoire.

As to this clone: Its antigen is unknown.

The sort gate was single viable CD3+CD4+CD8-CD45RO+ cells for memory CD4+ T cells. The germline V gene encodes CDR1 SGHRS and CDR2 YFSETQ. The CDR3 runs 15 residues. The V and J ends lost 6 bases and 0 bases respectively, with 13 bases between them. Assay: immunoSEQ multiplex PCR; the TCRdb copy retains only in-frame clones and omits some. The sample carries some 80,000 clones, approximately 84% recorded once. This TCR was recovered from an adult in good health and CMV-seronegative. The specimen sequenced was memory CD4+ T cells from blood. The V call is TRBV5-1, the J call TRBJ1-3, with D perhaps matching TRBD1 (6 bases). DNA for the CDR3: TGCGCCAGCACCCCAGGGGCGGCCTCTGGAAACACCATATATTTT. As protein: CASTPGAASGNTIYF.